Included here is one TCR beta chain sequence, with context. The data were taken from a study of cytomegalovirus exposure and HLA in healthy donors. This CDR3 region has 14 residues. Germline values: CDR1 LGHNA, CDR2 YSLEER. Trimming removed 0 bases from V and 10 bases from J, with 13 bases in between. Method: immunoSEQ multiplex PCR; TCRdb's copy keeps in-frame clones and lacks some. There are 160,000 or so clones in the sample; 85% to 90% occur only once, and 2.5% to 3% lies in the top ten. This sequence was found in a man younger than 30 in good health and CMV-seronegative. The V and J genes are TRBV4-3 and TRBJ2-1; D not resolved. The material sequenced was PBMCs. CDR3 loop: CASSQDLGGREQFF. DNA of the CDR3: TGCGCCAGCAGCCAAGATCTTGGCGGCCGGGAGCAGTTCTTC.